This entry concerns a single TCR beta chain. The record originates from a study of blood T cell repertoires in COVID-19. About the research overall: Sites in the United States, Italy and Spain provided acute and convalescent COVID-19 samples.

Recruits, aged roughly 18 to 89 years, lived in under 25 US areas. The study assigned cohorts using participant-reported clinical history. The repertoire was sequenced with immunoSEQ multiplex PCR; TCRdb's copy has only in-frame clones and lacks some. The data show 310,000 or so clones, with over 80% seen just once and about 8.9% held by the top ten. The CDR3 length is 17 residues. Germline loops: CDR1 SGHTA, CDR2 FQGNSA. The J segment lost 7 bases and the V segment lost 5 bases, leaving 7 bases of the junction unmatched. Sequencing used PBMCs or T cells enriched from blood (not recorded which). The chain employs TRBV7-2 and TRBJ2-2; 16 bases are shared with TRBD2. The sequence was collected from a young woman who had recovered from COVID-19. DNA of the CDR3: TGTGCCAGCAGCCCACCGGGACTAGCGGGGGGGGGCGGGGAGCTGTTTTTT. This gives the protein CASSPPGLAGGGGELFF.